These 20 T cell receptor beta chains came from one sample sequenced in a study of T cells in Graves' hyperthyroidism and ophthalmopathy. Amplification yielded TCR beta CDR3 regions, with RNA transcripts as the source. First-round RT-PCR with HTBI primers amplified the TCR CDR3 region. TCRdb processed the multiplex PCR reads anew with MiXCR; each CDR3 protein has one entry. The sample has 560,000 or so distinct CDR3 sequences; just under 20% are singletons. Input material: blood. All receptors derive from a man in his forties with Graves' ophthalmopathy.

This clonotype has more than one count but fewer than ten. In DNA form, the CDR3 reads TGCAGCGTTGTAATGGGGGCAAGGACTGAAGCTTTCTTT. Translated, it gives CSVVMGARTEAFF. The chain carries TRBV29-1 and TRBJ1-1; D is possibly TRBD1 (6 bases). Trimming cost V 4 bases and J 5 bases, with 14 bases left between them. The CDR3 runs to 13 residues. Germline lookup yields CDR1 SQVTM and CDR2 ANQGSEA.

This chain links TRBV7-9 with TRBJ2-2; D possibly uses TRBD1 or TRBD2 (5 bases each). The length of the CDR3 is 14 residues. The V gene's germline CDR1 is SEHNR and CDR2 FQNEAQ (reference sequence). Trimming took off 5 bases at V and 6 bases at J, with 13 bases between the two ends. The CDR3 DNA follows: TGTGCCAGCAGCCCAATCTGGGGACCCGGGGAGCTGTTTTTT. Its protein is CASSPIWGPGELFF.

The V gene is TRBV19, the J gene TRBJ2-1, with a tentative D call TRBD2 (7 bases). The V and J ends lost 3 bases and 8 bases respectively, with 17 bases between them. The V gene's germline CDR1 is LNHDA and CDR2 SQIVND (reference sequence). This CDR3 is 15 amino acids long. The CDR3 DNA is TGTGCCAGTAGTATCGGACTAGGGACAATCGATGAGCAGTTCTTC. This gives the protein CASSIGLGTIDEQFF.

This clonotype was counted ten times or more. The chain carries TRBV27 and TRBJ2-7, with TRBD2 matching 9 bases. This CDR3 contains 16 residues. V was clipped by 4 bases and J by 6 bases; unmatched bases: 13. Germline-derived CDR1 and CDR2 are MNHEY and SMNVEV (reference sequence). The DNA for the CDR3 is TGTGCCAGCAGTTATTCCGCAAGTAGCGGGAGATTCGAGCAGTACTTC. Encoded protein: CASSYSASSGRFEQYF.

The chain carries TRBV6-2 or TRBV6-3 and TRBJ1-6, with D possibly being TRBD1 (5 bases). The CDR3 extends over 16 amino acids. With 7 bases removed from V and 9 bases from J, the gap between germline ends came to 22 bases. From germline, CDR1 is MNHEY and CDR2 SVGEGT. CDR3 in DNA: TGTGCCAGCATGGAAAGACTTCAGGGTGGTGGTTCACCCCTCCACTTT. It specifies CASMERLQGGGSPLHF.

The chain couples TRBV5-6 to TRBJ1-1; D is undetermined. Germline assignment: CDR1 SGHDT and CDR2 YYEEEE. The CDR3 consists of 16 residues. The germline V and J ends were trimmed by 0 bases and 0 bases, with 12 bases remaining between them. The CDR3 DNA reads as TGTGCCAGCAGCTTGGAATTCGCGGGCATGAACACTGAAGCTTTCTTT. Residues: CASSLEFAGMNTEAFF. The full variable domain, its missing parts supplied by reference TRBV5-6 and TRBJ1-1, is DAGVTQSPTHLIKTRGQQVTLRCSPKSGHDTVSWYQQALGQGPQFIFQYYEEEERQRGNFPDRFSGHQFPNYSSELNVNALLLGDSALYLCASSLEFAGMNTEAFFGQGTRLTVV.

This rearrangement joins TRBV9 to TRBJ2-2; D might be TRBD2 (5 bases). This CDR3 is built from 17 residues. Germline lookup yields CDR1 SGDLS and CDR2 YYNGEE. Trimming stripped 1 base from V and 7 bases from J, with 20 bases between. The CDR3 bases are TGTGCCAGCAGCGTAATTCCGGACTCCTCGAGGGTCGGGGAGCTGTTTTTT. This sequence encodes CASSVIPDSSRVGELFF.

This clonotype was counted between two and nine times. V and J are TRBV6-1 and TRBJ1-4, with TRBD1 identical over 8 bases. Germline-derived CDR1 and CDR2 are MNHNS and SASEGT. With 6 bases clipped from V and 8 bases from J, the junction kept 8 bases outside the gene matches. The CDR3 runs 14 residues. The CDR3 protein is CASRLRQGKEKLFF. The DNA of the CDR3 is TGTGCCAGCAGGCTCCGACAGGGGAAAGAAAAACTGTTTTTT.

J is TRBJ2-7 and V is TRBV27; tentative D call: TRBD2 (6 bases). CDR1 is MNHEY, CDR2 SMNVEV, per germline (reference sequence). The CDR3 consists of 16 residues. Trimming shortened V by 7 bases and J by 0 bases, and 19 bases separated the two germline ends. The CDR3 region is CASTQHWDGSSYEQYF. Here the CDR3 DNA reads TGTGCCAGCACCCAGCACTGGGACGGGAGCTCCTACGAGCAGTACTTC.

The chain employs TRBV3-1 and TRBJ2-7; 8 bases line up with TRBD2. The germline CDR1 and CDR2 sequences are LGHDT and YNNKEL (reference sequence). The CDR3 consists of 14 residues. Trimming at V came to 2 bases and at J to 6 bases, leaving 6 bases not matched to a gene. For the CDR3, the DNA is TGTGCCAGCAGCCAAATTGCGGGGGGCGGCGAGCAGTACTTC. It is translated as CASSQIAGGGEQYF.

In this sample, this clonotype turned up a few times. The DNA for the CDR3 is TGTGCCAGCAGCTTTCAGTCAAATACGCAGTATTTT. Translating it yields CASSFQSNTQYF. The V call is TRBV7-2, the J call TRBJ2-3, with no clear D. CDR1 SGHTA and CDR2 FQGNSA come from the germline V gene. The ends were cut back, 3 bases at V and 7 bases at J, with 8 bases in the middle. The CDR3 loop spans 12 amino acids. Complete variable domain (other parts from reference TRBV7-2 and TRBJ2-3): GAGVSQSPSNKVTEKGKDVELRCDPISGHTALYWYRQSLGQGLEFLIYFQGNSAPDKSGLPSDRFSAERTGGSVSTLTIQRTQQEDSAVYLCASSFQSNTQYFGPGTRLTVL.

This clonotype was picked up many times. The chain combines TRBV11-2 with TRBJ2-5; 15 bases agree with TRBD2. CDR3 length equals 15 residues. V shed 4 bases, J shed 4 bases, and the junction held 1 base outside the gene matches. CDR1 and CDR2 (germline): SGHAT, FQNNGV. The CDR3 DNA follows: TGTGCCAGCAGCTGGACTAGCGGGGGGGCAGAGACCCAGTACTTC. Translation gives CASSWTSGGAETQYF.

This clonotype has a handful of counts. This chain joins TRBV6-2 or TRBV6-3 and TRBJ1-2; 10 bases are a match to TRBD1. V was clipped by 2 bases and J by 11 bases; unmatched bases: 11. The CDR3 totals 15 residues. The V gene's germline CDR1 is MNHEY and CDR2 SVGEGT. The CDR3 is CASSYQGTGASWYTF. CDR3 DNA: TGTGCCAGCAGTTACCAGGGGACAGGGGCATCTTGGTACACCTTC.

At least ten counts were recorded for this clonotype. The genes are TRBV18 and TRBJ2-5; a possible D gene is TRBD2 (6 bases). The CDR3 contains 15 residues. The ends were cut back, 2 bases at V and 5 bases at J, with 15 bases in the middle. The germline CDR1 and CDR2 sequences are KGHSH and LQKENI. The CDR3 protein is CASSPTGLQGETQYF. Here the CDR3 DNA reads TGTGCCAGCTCACCAACGGGACTGCAAGGGGAGACCCAGTACTTC. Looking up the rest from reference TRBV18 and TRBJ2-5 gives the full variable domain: NAGVMQNPRHLVRRRGQEARLRCSPMKGHSHVYWYRQLPEEGLKFMVYLQKENIIDESGMPKERFSAEFPKEGPSILRIQQVVRGDSAAYFCASSPTGLQGETQYFGPGTRLLVL.

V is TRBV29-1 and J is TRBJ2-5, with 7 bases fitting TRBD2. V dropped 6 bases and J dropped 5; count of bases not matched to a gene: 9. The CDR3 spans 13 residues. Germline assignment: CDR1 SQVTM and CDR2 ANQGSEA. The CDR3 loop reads CSVQGAGLETQYF. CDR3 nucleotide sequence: TGCAGCGTCCAAGGAGCGGGGTTGGAGACCCAGTACTTC.

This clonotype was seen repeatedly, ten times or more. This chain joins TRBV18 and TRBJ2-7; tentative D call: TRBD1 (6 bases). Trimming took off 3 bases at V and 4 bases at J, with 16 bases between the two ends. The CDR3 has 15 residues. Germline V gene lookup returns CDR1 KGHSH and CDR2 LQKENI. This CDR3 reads CASSPYGQKTYEQYF. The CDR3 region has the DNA TGTGCCAGCTCACCGTACGGACAGAAAACTTACGAGCAGTACTTC. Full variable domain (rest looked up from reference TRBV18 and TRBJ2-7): NAGVMQNPRHLVRRRGQEARLRCSPMKGHSHVYWYRQLPEEGLKFMVYLQKENIIDESGMPKERFSAEFPKEGPSILRIQQVVRGDSAAYFCASSPYGQKTYEQYFGPGTRLTVT.

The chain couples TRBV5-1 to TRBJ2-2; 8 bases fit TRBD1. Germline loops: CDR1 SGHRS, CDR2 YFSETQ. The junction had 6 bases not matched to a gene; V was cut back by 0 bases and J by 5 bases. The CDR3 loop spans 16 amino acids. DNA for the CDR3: TGCGCCAGCAGCTTGGCGCCGGACAGGGTTACCGGGGAGCTGTTTTTT. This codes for CASSLAPDRVTGELFF.

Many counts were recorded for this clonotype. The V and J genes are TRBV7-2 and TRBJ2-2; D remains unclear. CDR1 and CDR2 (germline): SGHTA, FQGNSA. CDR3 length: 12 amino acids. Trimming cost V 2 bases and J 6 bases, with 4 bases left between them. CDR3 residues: CASSLMAGELFF. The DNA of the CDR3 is TGTGCCAGCAGCTTAATGGCCGGGGAGCTGTTTTTT.

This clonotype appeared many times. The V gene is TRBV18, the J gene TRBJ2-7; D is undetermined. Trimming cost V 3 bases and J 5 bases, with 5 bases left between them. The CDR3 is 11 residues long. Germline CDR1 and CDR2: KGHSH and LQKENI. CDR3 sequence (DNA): TGTGCCAGCTCACCGACAAACGAGCAGTACTTC. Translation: CASSPTNEQYF.

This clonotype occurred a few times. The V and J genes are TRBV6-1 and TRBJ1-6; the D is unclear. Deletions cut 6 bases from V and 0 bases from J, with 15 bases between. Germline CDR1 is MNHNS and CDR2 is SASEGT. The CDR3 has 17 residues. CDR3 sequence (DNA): TGTGCCAGCAGACTACCGACGGGAAGCTCCTATAATTCACCCCTCCACTTT. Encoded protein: CASRLPTGSSYNSPLHF.